One sample yielded the 27 T cell receptor beta chains listed below, sequenced in a study of blood T cell repertoires in COVID-19. Clones were read by immunoSEQ multiplex PCR, and TCRdb kept only the in-frame ones, dropping some. The sample shows approximately 400,000 clones, more than 70% of them seen only once. The sequencing sample was made of peripheral blood. The receptors were sampled from a man in his forties or fifties with acute or convalescent COVID-19.

The chain couples TRBV4-1 to TRBJ2-1; D not certain. The CDR3 has 16 amino acids. Germline CDR1 MGHRA, CDR2 YSYEKL. The V end lost 0 bases, the J end lost 7 bases, and 16 bases lay between the germline ends. Here the CDR3 DNA reads TGCGCCAGCAGCCAAGATACCGGCGGAAGAATGAATGAGCAGTTCTTC. Translation: CASSQDTGGRMNEQFF.

This clone was detected only once. The genes are TRBV7-5 and TRBJ2-1; no check of the table's D call, TRBD2, against the DNA was made. TRBV7-5 represents a pseudogene. The CDR3 loop spans 15 amino acids. The CDR3 is CARSLWGGTYNEQFF. The CDR3 DNA reads as TGTGCCAGAAGCTTATGGGGAGGAACCTACAATGAGCAGTTCTTC.

The chain has TRBV28 and TRBJ2-7, with 13 bases matching TRBD2. This CDR3 spans 16 amino acids. Trimming at V came to 7 bases and at J to 1 base, leaving 7 bases not matched to a gene. Germline loops: CDR1 MDHEN, CDR2 SYDVKM. This CDR3 reads CASTPPGLAGSYEQYF. The CDR3 coding sequence is TGTGCCAGCACCCCCCCGGGACTAGCGGGGTCCTACGAGCAGTACTTC. The full variable domain, rest sourced from reference TRBV28 and TRBJ2-7, is DVKVTQSSRYLVKRTGEKVFLECVQDMDHENMFWYRQDPGLGLRLIYFSYDVKMKEKGDIPEGYSVSREKKERFSLILESASTNQTSMYLCASTPPGLAGSYEQYFGPGTRLTVT.

This clone has a single count. V and J are TRBV30 and TRBJ1-5; D possibly corresponds to TRBD1 (6 bases). V lost 1 base and J lost 4, with 8 bases in between. CDR3 size: 13 residues. Germline lookup yields CDR1 GTSNPN and CDR2 SVGIG (reference sequence). The CDR3 bases are TGTGCCTGGAGTGCGGACAGAAATCAGCCCCAGCATTTT. This gives the protein CAWSADRNQPQHF.

The chain couples TRBV13 to TRBJ2-4; 7 bases are a match to TRBD1. CDR3 length: 15 residues. Per the germline V gene, CDR1 is PRHDT and CDR2 is FYEKMQ (reference sequence). Trimming removed 5 bases from V and 5 bases from J; junction bases left unmatched: 9. In nucleotides, the CDR3 is TGTGCCAGCAGCCTATGGGGACAGAATCAAAACATTCAGTACTTC. Its protein product is CASSLWGQNQNIQYF.

The V gene is TRBV7-2, the J gene TRBJ2-1, with TRBD1 as a possible D gene (6 bases). Germline CDR1 and CDR2: SGHTA and FQGNSA. The CDR3 loop spans 15 amino acids. V lost 1 base and J lost 3, with 10 bases in between. In DNA form, the CDR3 reads TGTGCCAGCAGCTTAGATACAGGGTTCTACAATGAGCAGTTCTTC. This translates into CASSLDTGFYNEQFF.

This chain uses TRBV6-5 with TRBJ1-1; D not resolved. CDR3 length: 13 residues. In germline, CDR1 is MNHEY, CDR2 SVGAGI. Trimming left V 8 bases short and J 1 base short, with 11 bases between. CDR3 loop: CASLRARNTEAFF. CDR3 coding DNA: TGTGCCAGCCTACGCGCCCGGAACACTGAAGCTTTCTTT.

This chain links TRBV28 with TRBJ2-1; weak D call: TRBD2 (7 bases). V lost 5 bases and J 4 bases, leaving 18 bases between the germline ends. CDR3 length: 16 amino acids. Germline values: CDR1 MDHEN, CDR2 SYDVKM. CDR3 protein: CASSHPGGPTYNEQFF. CDR3 bases: TGTGCCAGCAGTCACCCGGGGGGCCCCACTTACAATGAGCAGTTCTTC.

The chain links TRBV19 to TRBJ2-1; TRBD2 matches at 8 bases. V lost 5 bases to trimming and J lost 13 bases; unmatched junction nucleotides: 10. The CDR3 is 13 amino acids. Germline V lookup: CDR1 LNHDA, CDR2 SQIVND (reference sequence). The CDR3 protein is CASSQISGENQFF. In DNA, the CDR3 is TGTGCCAGTAGTCAAATTAGCGGGGAAAACCAGTTCTTC. Supplemented by reference TRBV19 and TRBJ2-1, the full variable domain reads DGGITQSPKYLFRKEGQNVTLSCEQNLNHDAMYWYRQDPGQGLRLIYYSQIVNDFQKGDIAEGYSVSREKKESFPLTVTSAQKNPTAFYLCASSQISGENQFFGPGTRLTVL.

The CDR3 region is CASSTILAGAGPDTQYF. In nucleotides, the CDR3 is TGTGCCAGCAGTACAATCCTAGCGGGAGCGGGCCCAGATACGCAGTATTTT. The rearrangement links TRBV28 to TRBJ2-3, with TRBD2 matching 10 bases. Germline CDR1 is MDHEN and CDR2 is SYDVKM. This CDR3 has 17 amino acids. J was trimmed by 4 bases and V by 5 bases; bases with no gene match: 12.

The chain links TRBV27 to TRBJ1-2; D gene ambiguous. This CDR3 has 14 amino acids. Germline V lookup: CDR1 MNHEY, CDR2 SMNVEV (reference sequence). The germline V and J ends were trimmed by 3 bases and 6 bases, with 14 bases remaining between them. The DNA for the CDR3 is TGTGCCAGCAGTTTGGGGAGGGAGCTTGATGGCTACACCTTC. It specifies CASSLGRELDGYTF.

The genes are TRBV3-1 (or the pseudogene TRBV3-2) and TRBJ1-4; a possible D gene is TRBD1 (5 bases). From germline, CDR1 is LGHDT and CDR2 YNNKEL (reference sequence). There are 15 residues in the CDR3. V lost 5 bases to trimming and J lost 4 bases, with 14 bases between them. CDR3 DNA: TGTGCCAGCAGCTTCGGGGGGACTGGTAATGAAAAACTGTTTTTT. Its protein is CASSFGGTGNEKLFF.

This chain links TRBV2 with TRBJ1-3; weak D call: TRBD1 (6 bases). Germline loops: CDR1 SNHLY, CDR2 FYNNEI. This CDR3 is built from 14 residues. V was clipped by 6 bases and J by 4 bases, with 13 bases between them. The CDR3 DNA follows: TGTGCCAGCAGCCAGGACAGCTCAGGAAACACCATATATTTT. Translating it yields CASSQDSSGNTIYF.

The chain joins TRBV12-3 or TRBV12-4 to TRBJ1-1; tentatively, D is TRBD1 (6 bases). The V end lost 1 base, the J end lost 11 bases, and 11 bases lay between the germline ends. The CDR3 is made up of 12 amino acids. CDR3 loop: CASSLGAGEAFF. CDR3 DNA: TGTGCCAGCAGTTTAGGCGCAGGGGAGGCTTTCTTT.

The gene calls are TRBV28 and TRBJ1-2; D is possibly TRBD1 (6 bases). CDR3 length: 13 residues. Germline V gives CDR1 MDHEN, CDR2 SYDVKM. V lost 5 bases, J lost 5 bases, and 12 bases lay in between. The CDR3 here is CASSPGQRYGYTF. In nucleotides, the CDR3 is TGTGCCAGCAGTCCCGGACAGAGGTATGGCTACACCTTC.

The genes are TRBV6-6 and TRBJ1-5; a weak D match, TRBD1 (6 bases). The CDR3 loop spans 14 amino acids. Trimming took off 2 bases at V and 5 bases at J, with 10 bases between the two ends. Per germline, CDR1 MNHNY and CDR2 SVGAGI (reference sequence). The CDR3 here is CASSYRTADQPQHF. The CDR3 DNA reads as TGTGCCAGCAGTTACAGGACAGCCGATCAGCCCCAGCATTTT.

In DNA form, the CDR3 reads TGTGCCTGGAGTGTATCCCACTCTGGGGCCAACGTCCTGACTTTC. Residues: CAWSVSHSGANVLTF. The chain has TRBV30 and TRBJ2-6; no reliable D call. With 0 bases removed from V and 0 bases from J, the gap between germline ends came to 6 bases. Germline CDR1 is GTSNPN and CDR2 is SVGIG (reference sequence). The CDR3 is 15 residues long.

This clone occurred once. The chain has TRBV30 and TRBJ1-1; TRBD1 aligns across 8 bases. Trimming took 0 bases from V and 1 from J; bases not matched to a gene: 7. Looked up from germline, CDR1 is GTSNPN and CDR2 is SVGIG (reference sequence). This CDR3 has 16 amino acids. CDR3 region: CAWSVPPTGANTEAFF. In DNA form, the CDR3 reads TGTGCCTGGAGTGTACCCCCGACAGGGGCGAACACTGAAGCTTTCTTT.

The chain combines TRBV27 with TRBJ2-2, with a weak D call TRBD2 (6 bases). CDR3 length equals 12 residues. Germline V gene data show CDR1 as MNHEY and CDR2 as SMNVEV (reference sequence). The germline V and J ends were trimmed by 5 bases and 13 bases, with 14 bases remaining between them. CDR3 DNA sequence: TGTGCCAGCAGTGCGGGACTTCAGGGGCTGTTTTTT. Translation gives CASSAGLQGLFF.

The chain uses TRBV28 and TRBJ2-1; perhaps TRBD1 as D (5 bases). The V end lost 1 base, the J end lost 8 bases, and 6 bases lay between the germline ends. CDR1 MDHEN and CDR2 SYDVKM come from the germline V gene. The CDR3 length is 12 residues. The DNA for the CDR3 is TGTGCCAGCAGTTTATTAGGGGATGAGCAGTTCTTC. Amino acid sequence: CASSLLGDEQFF.

The gene calls are TRBV5-4 and TRBJ2-2, with TRBD2 matching 8 bases. The CDR3 totals 15 residues. The ends lost 0 bases at V and 5 bases at J; junction bases unmatched: 3. From germline, CDR1 is SGHNT and CDR2 YYREEE (reference sequence). This CDR3 is CASSLAAGDTGELFF. The CDR3, as DNA: TGTGCCAGCAGCTTGGCAGCGGGAGATACCGGGGAGCTGTTTTTT.

This chain's CDR3 is CASSSLTGNYEQYF. The DNA of the CDR3 is TGTGCCAGCAGCTCCTTGACAGGGAACTACGAGCAGTACTTC. The gene calls are TRBV7-9 and TRBJ2-7; 7 bases map to TRBD1. The CDR3 length is 14 residues. Germline V gives CDR1 SEHNR, CDR2 FQNEAQ (reference sequence). The J segment lost 3 bases and the V segment lost 4 bases, leaving 6 bases of the junction unmatched.

This chain links TRBV28 with TRBJ1-2; D might be TRBD1 (5 bases). Germline-derived CDR1 and CDR2 are MDHEN and SYDVKM. Trimming cost V 4 bases and J 0 bases, with 15 bases left between them. This CDR3 has 16 residues. CDR3 in amino acids: CASSSTGLSANYGYTF. CDR3 in DNA: TGTGCCAGCAGTTCTACAGGTCTATCAGCTAACTATGGCTACACCTTC.

The V and J genes are TRBV7-9 and TRBJ2-1; 10 bases are shared with TRBD2. V was clipped by 11 bases and J by 3 bases; unmatched bases: 7. Per the germline V gene, CDR1 is SEHNR and CDR2 is FQNEAQ (reference sequence). This CDR3 has 14 residues. CDR3 loop: CALLTSGIYNEQFF. DNA for the CDR3: TGTGCCCTCCTAACTAGCGGGATCTACAATGAGCAGTTCTTC. Full variable domain (outside the CDR3, taken from reference TRBV7-9 and TRBJ2-1): DTGVSQNPRHKITKRGQNVTFRCDPISEHNRLYWYRQTLGQGPEFLTYFQNEAQLEKSRLLSDRFSAERPKGSFSTLEIQRTEQGDSAMYLCALLTSGIYNEQFFGPGTRLTVL.

V is TRBV14 and J is TRBJ2-1; 7 bases line up with TRBD2. After removal of 6 bases from V and 2 bases from J, the junction contained 7 bases not matched to a gene. From germline, CDR1 is SGHDN and CDR2 FVKESK. This CDR3 has 15 amino acids. The CDR3 here is CASRSIAGAYNEQFF. For the CDR3, the DNA is TGTGCCAGCAGAAGTATCGCGGGAGCCTACAATGAGCAGTTCTTC.

The chain recombines TRBV4-3 with TRBJ2-6, with D possibly TRBD2 on 6 matching bases. V lost 1 base, J lost 0 bases, and 10 bases lay in between. Germline V gives CDR1 LGHNA, CDR2 YSLEER. CDR3 length: 17 amino acids. The CDR3 bases are TGCGCCAGCAGCCAAGGGGACTCCAACTCTGGGGCCAACGTCCTGACTTTC. This codes for CASSQGDSNSGANVLTF.

This clone was seen a single time. The rearrangement links TRBV7-9 to TRBJ2-7, with TRBD2 identical over 7 bases. The CDR3 consists of 15 residues. With V trimmed by 5 bases and J by 2 bases, 9 bases remained unmatched. Germline-derived CDR1 and CDR2 are SEHNR and FQNEAQ (reference sequence). The CDR3 sequence is CASSGRGGATYEQYF. CDR3 nucleotide sequence: TGTGCCAGCAGCGGGAGGGGAGGTGCGACCTACGAGCAGTACTTC.